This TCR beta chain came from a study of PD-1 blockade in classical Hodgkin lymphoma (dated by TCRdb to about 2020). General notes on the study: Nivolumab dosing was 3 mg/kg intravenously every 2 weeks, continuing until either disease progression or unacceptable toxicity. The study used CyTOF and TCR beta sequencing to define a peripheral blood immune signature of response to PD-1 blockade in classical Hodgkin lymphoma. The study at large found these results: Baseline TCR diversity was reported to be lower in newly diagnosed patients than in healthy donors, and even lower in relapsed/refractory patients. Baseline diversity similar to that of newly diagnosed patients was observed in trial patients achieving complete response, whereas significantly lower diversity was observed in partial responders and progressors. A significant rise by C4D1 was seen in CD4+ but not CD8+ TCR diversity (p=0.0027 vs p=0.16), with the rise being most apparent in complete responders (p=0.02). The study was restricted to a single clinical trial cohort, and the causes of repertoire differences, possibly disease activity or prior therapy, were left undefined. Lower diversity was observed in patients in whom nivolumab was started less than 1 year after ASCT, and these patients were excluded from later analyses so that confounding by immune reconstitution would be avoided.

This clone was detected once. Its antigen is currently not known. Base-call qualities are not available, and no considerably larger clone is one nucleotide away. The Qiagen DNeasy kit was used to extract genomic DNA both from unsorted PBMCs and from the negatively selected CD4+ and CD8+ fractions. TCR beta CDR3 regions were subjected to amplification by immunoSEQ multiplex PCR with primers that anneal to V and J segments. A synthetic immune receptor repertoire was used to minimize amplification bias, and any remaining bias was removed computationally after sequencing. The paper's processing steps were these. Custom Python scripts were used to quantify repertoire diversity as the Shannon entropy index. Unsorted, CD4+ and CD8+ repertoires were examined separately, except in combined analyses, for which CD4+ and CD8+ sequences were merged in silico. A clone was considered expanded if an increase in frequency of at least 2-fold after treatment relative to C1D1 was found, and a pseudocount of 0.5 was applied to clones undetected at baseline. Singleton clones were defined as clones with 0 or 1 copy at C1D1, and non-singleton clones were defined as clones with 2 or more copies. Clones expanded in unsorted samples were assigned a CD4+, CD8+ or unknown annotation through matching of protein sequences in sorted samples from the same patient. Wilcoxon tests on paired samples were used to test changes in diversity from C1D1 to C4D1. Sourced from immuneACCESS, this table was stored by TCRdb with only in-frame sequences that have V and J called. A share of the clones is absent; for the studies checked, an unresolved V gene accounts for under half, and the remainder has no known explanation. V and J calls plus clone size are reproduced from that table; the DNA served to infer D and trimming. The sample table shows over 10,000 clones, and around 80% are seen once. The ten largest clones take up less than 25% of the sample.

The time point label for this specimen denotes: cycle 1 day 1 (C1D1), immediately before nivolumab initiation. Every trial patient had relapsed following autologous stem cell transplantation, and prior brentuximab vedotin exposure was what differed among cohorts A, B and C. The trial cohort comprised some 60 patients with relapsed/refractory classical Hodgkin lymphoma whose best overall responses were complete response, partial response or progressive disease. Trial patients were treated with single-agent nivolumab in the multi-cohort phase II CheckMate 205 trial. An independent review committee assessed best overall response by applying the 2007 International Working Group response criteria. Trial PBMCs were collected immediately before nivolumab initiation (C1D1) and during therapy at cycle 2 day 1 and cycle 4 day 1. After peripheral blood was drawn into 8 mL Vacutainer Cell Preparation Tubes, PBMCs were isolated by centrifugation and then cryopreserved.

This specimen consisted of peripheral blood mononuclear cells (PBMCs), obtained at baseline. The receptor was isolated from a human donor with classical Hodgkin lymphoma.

The nucleotides read TGTGCCAGCAGCTTGGCGATGGCGGGAGGGATCCCAAGCACAGATACGCAGTATTTT. This encodes CASSLAMAGGIPSTDTQYF. The rearrangement joined TRBV5-6 to TRBJ2-3; TRBD2 fits 9 bases in the junction. V is pruned by 0 bases and J by 0 bases, leaving 11 bases of the junction without a gene match. The cysteine opens and the phenylalanine closes a CDR3 of 19 amino acids. Only the CDR3 DNA stays, 57 bases, in frame from base 1. The germline V gene yields SGHDT for CDR1 and YYEEEE for CDR2.